This entry concerns a single T cell receptor (beta chain). This clone was seen once. The specificity of this receptor is unknown. Qualities for individual bases were not recorded, and no much larger clone is one base off. For CDR1 and CDR2, the germline V gene lists MDHEN and SYDVKM. Reading from cysteine to phenylalanine, the CDR3 counts 16 amino acids. The CDR3 DNA has 48 bases and is translated from base 1. V drops 5 bases and J drops 2 bases, leaving 18 bases in between. The sample is drawn from a study of shared clonotypes between healthy human individuals (dated by TCRdb to the early 2020s). At the level of the whole study: The cohort comprised a couple of women and a few men aged 18 to 49 years. For each donor, CD4 naive and CD4 memory were each run on three plates, CD8 naive on two plates, and CD8 memory on one plate. To estimate repertoire size and how much clonotype sharing occurs between individuals, the study deeply sequenced the blood TCR repertoires of five healthy adults. Libraries were prepared and TCR repertoires were sequenced by different laboratories using diverse techniques, in order to increase sequencing depth and limit assay-specific biases. Leukapheresis yielded between about 0.85 and 9 billion PBMCs per donor. The study at large found these results: The small number of donors limited the genetic and exposure-history diversity represented. Even with the large sequencing depth, rarefaction of the sorted-subset datasets indicated that sequencing was incomplete. Naive subsets generally had larger estimated clonotype richness than memory subsets did. Only blood was sampled, and tissue TCR repertoires likely differ from those in blood. Across four donors, around 5% of naive CD4, roughly 3.3% of naive CD8, 2.3% of memory CD4, and over 0.35% of memory CD8 clonotypes were shared. Compared with non-shared clonotypes, clonotypes shared by all four sorted-subset donors had higher generation probabilities. Pairwise subsampling indicated that sequencing depth was expected to affect the degree of clonotype sharing among donors.

TCR CDR3 regions were amplified from genomic DNA by multiplex PCR using the deep immunoSEQ assay. Extracted genomic DNA from each cell subset was distributed evenly across all wells of several immunoSEQ 96-well plates, and each plate was treated as a replicate. For sorted subsets, approximately 200 ng of genomic DNA, equivalent to around 31,000 T cell genomes, went into each replicate PCR. Purified libraries were measured with a Qubit 3.0 fluorometer, size-checked on a Bioanalyzer 2100, and measured again with the KAPA Library Quantification kit. Every immunoSEQ 96-well plate was sequenced on a separate single-read 150-cycle Illumina NextSeq 550 flow cell. Turning to the authors' computational methods: Because the immunoSEQ output held only junctional sequences and lacked quality scores, the filtering could not match the filtering applied to full-length reads. To assign V/J genes and CDR3, sequences were annotated using PyIR, a Python wrapper for IgBLAST v1.9, with IMGT germline references. Reads were removed for weak V/J assignments (E-value above 1e-6), missing CDR3, stop codons, out-of-frame junctions, or ambiguous translated residues. V3J clonotypes were defined as sequences sharing the same inferred V gene, J gene, and CDR3 amino acid sequence. Percentage overlap between repertoires was computed as shared unique clonotypes divided by the size of the smaller repertoire. Repertoire richness was assessed with RTK rarefaction, the Chao1 estimator, and Recon v2.1 estimates of unobserved clonotypes. Generation probabilities were computed with OLGA for all TCRbeta clonotypes obtained by the gDNA method from several donors. Here the immuneACCESS table is served through TCRdb, limited to in-frame sequences with V and J called. Missing clones are a known gap in these copies; in checked studies unresolved V genes cover under half, and the rest lacks a known reason. V and J calls plus clone size are reproduced from that table; the DNA served to infer D and trimming. The sample table lists about 1.1 million clones, 75% to 80% of them with a count of one. Roughly 0.65% of the sample is taken by the ten largest.

The donors were healthy, HIV-negative adults with no recently reported acute infections or vaccinations. All donors were Caucasian adults living in Nashville, Tennessee, USA. CD4+ T cells were enriched by magnetic negative selection; naive cells were then positively selected on CD45RA, and the negative fraction formed the memory subset. Blood was obtained by leukapheresis, after which PBMCs were separated by Ficoll-Histopaque density gradient centrifugation and cryopreserved in liquid nitrogen vapor phase. Analytical flow cytometry was used to check the purity and quantity of each magnetically sorted T cell population. Each sorted fraction had its genomic DNA isolated and then quantified by UV absorbance on a Nanodrop 2000c.

This sequence was found in a man aged 18-30 years in good health. Some clones in this sample may be carry-over from other donors' samples. This receptor chain uses TRBV28 and TRBJ1-1; perhaps TRBD1 is the D gene, with 6 bases matching. Sequencing was carried out using memory CD4+ T cells from PBMCs. Per the publication, the cell subset or site label means: CD45RA-negative fraction. The DNA sequence reads TGTGCCAGCAGTCCGGGTGTGTGGGGGCGAAACACTGAAGCTTTCTTT. This translates into CASSPGVWGRNTEAFF.